The rows below give T cell receptor beta chains drawn from one sample of a study of blood T cell repertoires in COVID-19. TCRdb's table, derived via immunoSEQ multiplex PCR, lists solely in-frame clones and lacks some. The sample lists some 100,000 clones; about four fifths were seen once. The sample taken for sequencing was peripheral blood. These receptors were obtained from a man in his fifties or sixties with active or convalescent COVID-19. The CDR3 runs from the conserved cysteine through the conserved F or W. The D gene is left open where the match is weak. A clone size is listed for some rows: how often the clone was seen (once, few, many), or a class if it is expanded.

D gene: TRBD1; CDR3 length: 15; clone size: few; V gene: TRBV6-5; J gene: TRBJ2-2; CDR3 protein: CASNPGQGNTGELFF; CDR3 DNA: TGTGCCAGCAACCCGGGACAGGGGAACACCGGGGAGCTGTTTTTT
D gene: TRBD2; CDR3 length: 15; clone size: .; V gene: TRBV28; J gene: TRBJ2-7; CDR3 protein: CASSTPQRGRYEQYF; CDR3 DNA: TGTGCCAGCAGTACCCCCCAGCGGGGTCGGTACGAGCAGTACTTC
D gene: .; CDR3 length: 10; clone size: .; V gene: TRBV30; J gene: TRBJ1-1; CDR3 protein: CASLGTEAFF; CDR3 DNA: TGTGCCTCCCTCGGCACTGAAGCTTTCTTT
D gene: TRBD2; CDR3 length: 17; clone size: .; V gene: TRBV18; J gene: TRBJ2-1; CDR3 protein: CASSPQPGGGSYNEQFF; CDR3 DNA: TGTGCCAGCTCACCTCAGCCCGGCGGGGGGTCCTACAATGAGCAGTTCTTC
D gene: .; CDR3 length: 18; clone size: .; V gene: TRBV3-1/TRBV3-2; J gene: TRBJ2-6; CDR3 protein: CASSQDLTGNSGANVLTF; CDR3 DNA: TGTGCCAGCAGCCAAGACCTGACGGGTAACTCTGGGGCCAACGTCCTGACTTTC
D gene: .; CDR3 length: 16; clone size: few; V gene: TRBV28; J gene: TRBJ1-4; CDR3 protein: CASSLPSGPRGEKLFF; CDR3 DNA: TGTGCCAGCAGTTTACCCTCAGGGCCTAGGGGTGAAAAACTGTTTTTT
D gene: TRBD1; CDR3 length: 15; clone size: .; V gene: TRBV3-1/TRBV3-2; J gene: TRBJ1-6; CDR3 protein: CASSSQTGRDSPLHF; CDR3 DNA: TGTGCCAGCAGCTCTCAGACAGGGCGGGATTCACCCCTCCACTTT
D gene: TRBD2; CDR3 length: 13; clone size: .; V gene: TRBV5-1; J gene: TRBJ2-3; CDR3 protein: CASSPSGEETQYF; CDR3 DNA: TGCGCCAGCAGCCCTAGCGGGGAAGAAACGCAGTATTTT
D gene: .; CDR3 length: 14; clone size: .; V gene: TRBV3-1/TRBV3-2; J gene: TRBJ2-1; CDR3 protein: CASSQSGLRFEQFF; CDR3 DNA: TGTGCCAGCAGCCAGAGCGGACTAAGGTTTGAGCAGTTCTTC
D gene: TRBD1; CDR3 length: 15; clone size: .; V gene: TRBV5-1; J gene: TRBJ1-2; CDR3 protein: CASSLQPGQGDGYTF; CDR3 DNA: TGCGCCAGCAGCTTGCAACCGGGACAGGGGGATGGCTACACCTTC
D gene: .; CDR3 length: 14; clone size: .; V gene: TRBV7-9; J gene: TRBJ2-1; CDR3 protein: CASSTWGRENEQFF; CDR3 DNA: TGTGCCAGCAGCACATGGGGGCGGGAGAATGAGCAGTTCTTC
D gene: TRBD2; CDR3 length: 16; clone size: .; V gene: TRBV7-8; J gene: TRBJ2-3; CDR3 protein: CASSRLPGGYTDTQYF; CDR3 DNA: TGTGCCAGCAGCCGCCTCCCGGGGGGGTACACAGATACGCAGTATTTT
D gene: .; CDR3 length: 14; clone size: .; V gene: TRBV24-1; J gene: TRBJ2-3; CDR3 protein: CATSAIGGTDTQYF; CDR3 DNA: TGTGCCACCAGCGCGATCGGGGGCACAGATACGCAGTATTTT
D gene: .; CDR3 length: 13; clone size: .; V gene: TRBV28; J gene: TRBJ2-7; CDR3 protein: CASSGRSSYEQYF; CDR3 DNA: TGTGCCAGCAGTGGCCGGAGCTCCTACGAGCAGTACTTC
D gene: .; CDR3 length: 12; clone size: .; V gene: TRBV30; J gene: TRBJ2-3; CDR3 protein: CAWSTPPVTQYF; CDR3 DNA: TGTGCCTGGAGTACCCCTCCGGTCACGCAGTATTTT
D gene: .; CDR3 length: 13; clone size: .; V gene: TRBV10-2; J gene: TRBJ2-7; CDR3 protein: CASSQGSSYEQYF; CDR3 DNA: TGCGCCAGCAGTCAGGGGAGCTCCTACGAGCAGTACTTC
D gene: TRBD2; CDR3 length: 16; clone size: medium-sized; V gene: TRBV30; J gene: TRBJ2-4; CDR3 protein: CAWSINSGGAKNIQYF; CDR3 DNA: TGTGCCTGGAGTATTAATAGCGGGGGGGCCAAAAACATTCAGTACTTC
D gene: TRBD2; CDR3 length: 14; clone size: .; V gene: TRBV27; J gene: TRBJ2-5; CDR3 protein: CASSGLAGPETQYF; CDR3 DNA: TGTGCCAGCAGTGGACTAGCGGGACCAGAGACCCAGTACTTC
D gene: TRBD1; CDR3 length: 14; clone size: .; V gene: TRBV2; J gene: TRBJ1-2; CDR3 protein: CASRLPGGLYGYTF; CDR3 DNA: TGTGCCAGCAGGTTGCCAGGGGGACTTTATGGCTACACCTTC
D gene: TRBD2; CDR3 length: 15; clone size: .; V gene: TRBV6-5; J gene: TRBJ2-7; CDR3 protein: CASSYTGTSGDLQYF; CDR3 DNA: TGTGCCAGCAGTTATACCGGGACTAGCGGGGACCTACAGTACTTC
D gene: .; CDR3 length: 17; clone size: .; V gene: TRBV7-2; J gene: TRBJ1-4; CDR3 protein: CASSSKGHLATNEKLFF; CDR3 DNA: TGTGCCAGCAGCTCAAAGGGACACCTTGCAACTAATGAAAAACTGTTTTTT
D gene: .; CDR3 length: 13; clone size: .; V gene: TRBV6-6; J gene: TRBJ1-6; CDR3 protein: CASSYSLNSPLHF; CDR3 DNA: TGTGCCAGCAGTTACTCCCTTAATTCACCCCTCCACTTT
D gene: .; CDR3 length: 15; clone size: .; V gene: TRBV7-9; J gene: TRBJ2-5; CDR3 protein: CASSLGAANQETQYF; CDR3 DNA: TGTGCCAGCAGCTTAGGAGCGGCGAACCAAGAGACCCAGTACTTC
D gene: TRBD2; CDR3 length: 15; clone size: .; V gene: TRBV3-1/TRBV3-2; J gene: TRBJ2-3; CDR3 protein: CASSAPSGSTDTQYF; CDR3 DNA: TGTGCCAGCAGCGCCCCTAGCGGGAGCACAGATACGCAGTATTTT
D gene: .; CDR3 length: 11; clone size: few; V gene: TRBV24-1; J gene: TRBJ2-3; CDR3 protein: CATSYTDTQYF; CDR3 DNA: TGTGCCACCAGCTACACAGATACGCAGTATTTT
D gene: TRBD1; CDR3 length: 15; clone size: once; V gene: TRBV27; J gene: TRBJ1-3; CDR3 protein: CASSPGQASGNTIYF; CDR3 DNA: TGTGCCAGCAGTCCTGGACAGGCCTCTGGAAACACCATATATTTT
D gene: TRBD2; CDR3 length: 13; clone size: .; V gene: TRBV6-6; J gene: TRBJ2-3; CDR3 protein: CASSLGTRDTQYF; CDR3 DNA: TGTGCCAGCAGTCTCGGGACTAGGGATACGCAGTATTTT
D gene: .; CDR3 length: 15; clone size: .; V gene: TRBV6-6; J gene: TRBJ2-7; CDR3 protein: CASSYRFQGSYEQYF; CDR3 DNA: TGTGCCAGCAGTTACAGATTCCAGGGCTCCTACGAGCAGTACTTC
D gene: .; CDR3 length: 13; clone size: few; V gene: TRBV2; J gene: TRBJ1-1; CDR3 protein: CASSGQGNTEAFF; CDR3 DNA: TGTGCCAGCAGTGGACAAGGGAACACTGAAGCTTTCTTT
D gene: TRBD1; CDR3 length: 15; clone size: .; V gene: TRBV11-2; J gene: TRBJ1-2; CDR3 protein: CASSLDWVQGDGYTF; CDR3 DNA: TGTGCCAGCAGCTTAGATTGGGTCCAGGGGGATGGCTACACCTTC
D gene: .; CDR3 length: 15; clone size: .; V gene: TRBV5-1; J gene: TRBJ2-1; CDR3 protein: CASSFGIGVNNEQFF; CDR3 DNA: TGCGCCAGCAGCTTCGGCATTGGAGTTAACAATGAGCAGTTCTTC
D gene: .; CDR3 length: 15; clone size: once; V gene: TRBV4-1; J gene: TRBJ2-5; CDR3 protein: CASSPMTTGQETQYF; CDR3 DNA: TGCGCCAGCAGCCCTATGACGACAGGCCAAGAGACCCAGTACTTC
D gene: TRBD1; CDR3 length: 12; clone size: once; V gene: TRBV12-3/TRBV12-4; J gene: TRBJ1-3; CDR3 protein: CAAGQIGNTIYF; CDR3 DNA: TGTGCTGCGGGACAGATAGGAAACACCATATATTTT
D gene: TRBD2; CDR3 length: 15; clone size: .; V gene: TRBV4-3; J gene: TRBJ2-3; CDR3 protein: CASSRGGGGADTQYF; CDR3 DNA: TGCGCCAGCAGCCGGGGTGGCGGGGGAGCAGATACGCAGTATTTT
D gene: .; CDR3 length: 13; clone size: .; V gene: TRBV24-1; J gene: TRBJ1-2; CDR3 protein: CATSSEENYGYTF; CDR3 DNA: TGTGCCACCAGTTCGGAGGAAAACTATGGCTACACCTTC
D gene: .; CDR3 length: 15; clone size: .; V gene: TRBV7-2; J gene: TRBJ1-5; CDR3 protein: CASSPRAGSNQPQHF; CDR3 DNA: TGTGCCAGCAGCCCCCGAGCAGGTAGCAATCAGCCCCAGCATTTT
D gene: .; CDR3 length: 17; clone size: once; V gene: TRBV27; J gene: TRBJ2-1; CDR3 protein: CASSLSPYREGGNEQFF; CDR3 DNA: TGTGCCAGCAGTTTATCCCCTTACAGGGAGGGTGGCAATGAGCAGTTCTTC
D gene: .; CDR3 length: 12; clone size: .; V gene: TRBV28; J gene: TRBJ2-2; CDR3 protein: CASRRNTGELFF; CDR3 DNA: TGTGCCAGCAGGCGTAACACCGGGGAGCTGTTTTTT
D gene: .; CDR3 length: 13; clone size: .; V gene: TRBV19; J gene: TRBJ2-5; CDR3 protein: CASSMQRKETQYF; CDR3 DNA: TGTGCCAGTAGTATGCAGCGGAAAGAGACCCAGTACTTC
D gene: .; CDR3 length: 16; clone size: .; V gene: TRBV7-9; J gene: TRBJ1-4; CDR3 protein: CASSLVSGTPAEKLFF; CDR3 DNA: TGTGCCAGCAGCTTAGTTAGCGGTACGCCCGCGGAAAAACTGTTTTTT
D gene: TRBD2; CDR3 length: 16; clone size: once; V gene: TRBV9; J gene: TRBJ2-3; CDR3 protein: CASSVGAGGNTDTQYF; CDR3 DNA: TGTGCCAGCAGCGTAGGGGCGGGGGGAAACACAGATACGCAGTATTTT
D gene: TRBD2; CDR3 length: 16; clone size: .; V gene: TRBV7-7; J gene: TRBJ2-2; CDR3 protein: CASSPSGGAGGGELFF; CDR3 DNA: TGTGCCAGCAGCCCTAGCGGGGGGGCTGGTGGCGGGGAGCTGTTTTTT
D gene: .; CDR3 length: 15; clone size: .; V gene: TRBV27; J gene: TRBJ1-5; CDR3 protein: CASSLNPREDQPQHF; CDR3 DNA: TGTGCCAGCAGTTTAAACCCCCGGGAGGATCAGCCCCAGCATTTT
D gene: .; CDR3 length: 12; clone size: .; V gene: TRBV24-1; J gene: TRBJ2-3; CDR3 protein: CATSAGSDTQYF; CDR3 DNA: TGTGCCACCAGCGCCGGGTCAGATACGCAGTATTTT
D gene: .; CDR3 length: 15; clone size: .; V gene: TRBV5-5; J gene: TRBJ1-1; CDR3 protein: CASSLRFRGGTEAFF; CDR3 DNA: TGTGCCAGCAGCTTGAGGTTTAGGGGTGGTACTGAAGCTTTCTTT
D gene: .; CDR3 length: 14; clone size: once; V gene: TRBV30; J gene: TRBJ1-4; CDR3 protein: CAWNQGPANEKLFF; CDR3 DNA: TGTGCCTGGAATCAGGGTCCGGCTAATGAAAAACTGTTTTTT
D gene: .; CDR3 length: 15; clone size: .; V gene: TRBV28; J gene: TRBJ2-5; CDR3 protein: CASRGGGAHIETQYF; CDR3 DNA: TGTGCCAGCAGGGGTGGGGGGGCCCATATTGAGACCCAGTACTTC
D gene: TRBD1; CDR3 length: 14; clone size: few; V gene: TRBV5-1; J gene: TRBJ1-5; CDR3 protein: CASSGGQANQPQHF; CDR3 DNA: TGCGCCAGCAGCGGGGGACAGGCCAATCAGCCCCAGCATTTT
D gene: .; CDR3 length: 14; clone size: .; V gene: TRBV5-1; J gene: TRBJ1-4; CDR3 protein: CASSLDRVGEKLFF; CDR3 DNA: TGCGCCAGCAGCTTGGACAGGGTTGGCGAAAAACTGTTTTTT
D gene: .; CDR3 length: 15; clone size: .; V gene: TRBV5-5; J gene: TRBJ1-5; CDR3 protein: CASSFAVEGNQPQHF; CDR3 DNA: TGTGCCAGCAGCTTCGCTGTAGAAGGCAATCAGCCCCAGCATTTT
D gene: .; CDR3 length: 14; clone size: .; V gene: TRBV28; J gene: TRBJ1-2; CDR3 protein: CASSSTGPNYGYTF; CDR3 DNA: TGTGCCAGCAGTTCCACAGGGCCTAACTATGGCTACACCTTC